These 15 T cell receptor beta chains were all obtained from the same sample, sequenced in a study of blood T cell repertoires in COVID-19. Libraries were prepared by immunoSEQ multiplex PCR; TCRdb keeps only in-frame clonotypes and omits some of them. Here the sample spans 250,000 to 300,000 clones, under 90% being singletons. The sample was peripheral blood. The receptors derive from a woman aged 60-75 years with active or convalescent COVID-19.

The rearrangement uses TRBV6-6 and TRBJ1-3, with a tentative D call TRBD1 (6 bases). The germline CDR1 and CDR2 sequences are MNHNY and SVGAGI (reference sequence). V lost 7 bases and J 4 bases, leaving 14 bases between the germline ends. This CDR3 comprises 14 residues. The CDR3: CASTPPDRGNTIYF. CDR3 bases: TGTGCCAGCACCCCCCCGGACAGAGGAAACACCATATATTTT.

The V gene is TRBV19, the J gene TRBJ2-3; 8 bases are a match to TRBD2. The CDR3 runs 15 residues. Germline CDR1 is LNHDA and CDR2 is SQIVND (reference sequence). Germline trimming cut 2 bases from V and 1 base from J; bases unmatched to any gene: 2. CDR3 loop: CASSIQAGGTDTQYF. CDR3 in DNA: TGTGCCAGTAGTATACAAGCGGGGGGCACAGATACGCAGTATTTT. Variable domain in full (rest from reference TRBV19 and TRBJ2-3): DGGITQSPKYLFRKEGQNVTLSCEQNLNHDAMYWYRQDPGQGLRLIYYSQIVNDFQKGDIAEGYSVSREKKESFPLTVTSAQKNPTAFYLCASSIQAGGTDTQYFGPGTRLTVL.

The chain is built from TRBV27 and TRBJ2-3, with D possibly being TRBD2 (5 bases). The V gene's germline CDR1 is MNHEY and CDR2 SMNVEV (reference sequence). Trimming removed 0 bases at V and 3 bases at J, with 10 bases between. The CDR3 is made up of 15 amino acids. The CDR3 DNA reads as TGTGCCAGCAGTTTATCGAGGGTTGGGACAGATACGCAGTATTTT. This sequence encodes CASSLSRVGTDTQYF.

V is TRBV2 and J is TRBJ2-1, with TRBD2 as a possible D gene (5 bases). V lost 3 bases and J lost 4, with 16 bases in between. The CDR3 is 16 residues long. Germline V CDR1 and CDR2: SNHLY, FYNNEI. The CDR3 here is CASSERTQVGYNEQFF. The DNA for the CDR3 is TGTGCCAGCAGTGAGCGGACTCAGGTCGGGTACAATGAGCAGTTCTTC.

This sequence joins TRBV6-5 and TRBJ1-2, with D perhaps matching TRBD1 (6 bases). Trimming cost V 6 bases and J 4 bases, with 18 bases left between them. Germline loops: CDR1 MNHEY, CDR2 SVGAGI. The CDR3 runs 15 residues. CDR3 sequence reads: CASSPQRDTSYGYTF. CDR3 nucleotides: TGTGCCAGCAGCCCCCAAAGGGACACCTCCTATGGCTACACCTTC.

This chain links TRBV18 with TRBJ1-2, with D hard to call. Germline V gene sequence: CDR1 KGHSH, CDR2 LQKENI. Deletions cut 2 bases from V and 1 base from J, with 11 bases between. CDR3 length: 15 residues. Here the CDR3 DNA reads TGTGCCAGCTCACCAGGAGGACGATATAACTATGGCTACACCTTC. It is translated as CASSPGGRYNYGYTF.

The gene calls are TRBV19 and TRBJ1-5; 9 bases align to TRBD1. Germline V CDR1 and CDR2: LNHDA, SQIVND (reference sequence). This CDR3 has 17 residues. The J segment lost 0 bases and the V segment lost 3 bases, leaving 6 bases of the junction unmatched. The CDR3 protein is CASSMDRGDYSNQPQHF. CDR3 nucleotides: TGTGCCAGTAGTATGGACAGGGGAGACTATAGCAATCAGCCCCAGCATTTT.

This clone came up once. This chain links TRBV27 with TRBJ2-5, with 10 nucleotides matching TRBD2. From germline, CDR1 is MNHEY and CDR2 SMNVEV (reference sequence). The CDR3 is made up of 14 amino acids. The trim removed 4 bases at V and 5 bases at J, leaving 4 bases unmatched. The CDR3 coding sequence is TGTGCCAGCAGTTCGGCTAGCGGGGGTGAGACCCAGTACTTC. Its protein product is CASSSASGGETQYF.

This rearrangement joins TRBV5-6 to TRBJ2-3, with D perhaps TRBD2 (6 bases). There are 16 residues in the CDR3. The germline gives CDR1 SGHDT, CDR2 YYEEEE. V lost 1 base to trimming and J lost 3 bases, with 15 bases between them. The CDR3 DNA reads TGTGCCAGCAGCTTGACCGGCGGGGTACGAACAGATACGCAGTATTTT. Translation gives CASSLTGGVRTDTQYF.

This sequence joins TRBV4-3 and TRBJ2-7; TRBD2 might be the D (6 bases). The germline V and J ends were trimmed by 0 bases and 1 base, with 10 bases remaining between them. The CDR3 covers 15 residues. CDR1 is LGHNA, CDR2 YSLEER, per germline. CDR3 DNA sequence: TGCGCCAGCAGCCAAGATGTAGCGGCGTCCTACGAGCAGTACTTC. This translates into CASSQDVAASYEQYF.

The J gene is TRBJ1-1, the V gene TRBV5-4, with 9 bases fitting TRBD1. The CDR3 is 17 amino acids. The ends lost 1 base at V and 0 bases at J; junction bases unmatched: 7. CDR1 and CDR2 from the germline V gene are SGHNT and YYREEE (reference sequence). The CDR3 nucleotides are TGTGCCAGCAGCTTGAATACAGGGGGCAGGATGAACACTGAAGCTTTCTTT. This gives the protein CASSLNTGGRMNTEAFF.

Ten or more counts support this clone. The J gene is TRBJ1-1, the V gene TRBV10-3; D gene ambiguous. This CDR3 is built from 12 residues. The V end was cut by 5 bases, the J end by 2 bases, with 6 bases between. Per germline, CDR1 ENHRY and CDR2 SYGVKD. CDR3 nucleotide sequence: TGTGCCATCAGTCGGGAAAACACTGAAGCTTTCTTT. Translated, it gives CAISRENTEAFF.

The V and J genes are TRBV13 and TRBJ1-3; 8 nucleotides align to TRBD1. The V gene end was trimmed by 5 bases and the J gene end by 2 bases; junction bases not matched to a gene: 8. Germline V gene sequence: CDR1 PRHDT, CDR2 FYEKMQ (reference sequence). The CDR3 runs 16 residues. As DNA, the CDR3 is TGTGCCAGCAGCCTTTTAGACAGGGGCGCTGGAAACACCATATATTTT. This codes for CASSLLDRGAGNTIYF.

There are a few counts of this clone. This chain uses TRBV6-2 or TRBV6-3 with TRBJ1-2, with 7 bases matching TRBD1. The CDR3 is made up of 15 amino acids. Germline V gene data show CDR1 as MNHEY and CDR2 as SVGEGT. V shed 5 bases and J 4 bases; nucleotides not matched to a gene: 10. CDR3 sequence (DNA): TGTGCCAGCAGTCCCGACAGGGCCGCGACCTATGGCTACACCTTC. It translates to CASSPDRAATYGYTF.

This chain uses TRBV19 with TRBJ2-3, with TRBD1 as a possible D gene (5 bases). The length of the CDR3 is 15 residues. Trimming pared 11 bases from V and 5 bases from J, leaving 23 bases between. CDR1 and CDR2 from the germline V gene are LNHDA and SQIVND (reference sequence). CDR3 loop: CACSSIRAQGDTQYF. The CDR3 DNA reads TGTGCCTGCAGCAGCATCCGGGCGCAGGGAGATACGCAGTATTTT.